These T cell receptor beta chains were read from a single sample in a study of PD-L1 blockade in urothelial cancer. TCRdb's table, derived via immunoSEQ multiplex PCR, lists solely in-frame clones and lacks some. The sample yields over 35,000 clones, about 82% seen once. The input for sequencing was PBMCs, taken around atezolizumab (anti-PD-L1) treatment. Receptors originate from a man aged 80 or over with urothelial cancer. The CDR3 runs from the conserved cysteine through the conserved F or W. A D gene is named only where the DNA matches it firmly. Not all rows give a size; the values are once, few, many and, for expanded clones, a class.

v_call	clone_size	j_call	d_call	cdr3_nt	cdr3_aa
TRBV7-6	once	TRBJ2-7	TRBD1	TGTGCCAGCAGCTTTGAGACAGGGGTTCTATCCGAGCAGTACTTC	CASSFETGVLSEQYF
TRBV7-6	NA	TRBJ2-7	TRBD1	TGTGCCAGCAGCTTAACCGGGACAGTTGGCGAGCAGTACTTC	CASSLTGTVGEQYF
TRBV6-5	once	TRBJ2-3	TRBD1	TGTGCCAGCAGTCACCGGGACAGGAGCACAGATACGCAGTATTTT	CASSHRDRSTDTQYF
TRBV7-2	NA	TRBJ1-2	NA	TGTGCCAGCAGCTTAGGAGGGTACAGAGCTTCCTATGGCTACACCTTC	CASSLGGYRASYGYTF
TRBV4-3	NA	TRBJ2-2	NA	TGCGCCAGCAGCCAGAAATTGGGGGGTAGGAAGGGGGCCAACACCGGGGAGCTGTTTTTT	CASSQKLGGRKGANTGELFF
TRBV14	NA	TRBJ1-2	TRBD1	TGTGCCAGCAGCCGGGACAGGGGGTACTATGGCTACACCTTC	CASSRDRGYYGYTF
TRBV18	once	TRBJ2-3	NA	TGTGCCAGCTCCCCTTTTGGACAGTCTAGCACAGATACGCAGTATTTT	CASSPFGQSSTDTQYF
TRBV29-1	NA	TRBJ2-7	TRBD2	TGCAGCGTTGAAGCCAGCGGGGGATCCTACGAGCAGTACTTC	CSVEASGGSYEQYF
TRBV19	NA	TRBJ1-1	TRBD1	TGTGCCAGTAGTATTGACAGGGGTGAGTTTAGCACTGAAGCTTTCTTT	CASSIDRGEFSTEAFF
TRBV7-2	NA	TRBJ1-1	NA	TGTGCCAGCAGCCCAACCCATGGGGGGGAGGCTTTCTTT	CASSPTHGGEAFF
TRBV10-1	NA	TRBJ2-2	TRBD2	TGCGCCAGCAGTCGTGGACTAGGAGGGAACACCGGGGAGCTGTTTTTT	CASSRGLGGNTGELFF
TRBV30	NA	TRBJ2-1	NA	TGTGCCTGGGGCCCACGCGGGGCCCCGGCTGGGGAGCAGTTCTTC	CAWGPRGAPAGEQFF
TRBV28	NA	TRBJ2-4	NA	TGTGCCAGCAGTTTAGAGGGTCTATTGGCAGCCAAAAACATTCAGTACTTC	CASSLEGLLAAKNIQYF
TRBV29-1	NA	TRBJ1-1	TRBD1	TGCAGCGTTACCGACAGGGGGCTGGCTGAAGCTTTCTTT	CSVTDRGLAEAFF
TRBV7-2	NA	TRBJ2-1	NA	TGTGCCAGCAGCTTAGGAGGCTTAGCCTCCTACAATGAGCAGTTCTTC	CASSLGGLASYNEQFF
TRBV2	NA	TRBJ1-4	NA	TGTGCCAGCAGGAAGGACTGGGCAACTAATGAAAAACTGTTTTTT	CASRKDWATNEKLFF
TRBV2	NA	TRBJ1-1	TRBD1	TGTGCCAGCAGTCCCGGGACAGGGGGCGCGTATGCTTTCTTT	CASSPGTGGAYAFF
TRBV5-1	NA	TRBJ2-1	TRBD2	TGCGCCAGCAGCTTGGAAGCGGGACCCTTTAATGAGCAGTTCTTC	CASSLEAGPFNEQFF
TRBV4-1	NA	TRBJ2-1	TRBD2	TGCGCCAGCAGCCAAGTTGCCCTAGCGGGATTAAACAATGAGCAGTTCTTC	CASSQVALAGLNNEQFF
TRBV30	NA	TRBJ2-3	NA	TGTGCCTGGAGTGTTTCTGATACGCAGTATTTT	CAWSVSDTQYF
TRBV28	NA	TRBJ1-5	TRBD1	TGTGCCAGCAGTTCCTCGACAGGGGAAGCCTATAGCAATCAGCCCCAGCATTTT	CASSSSTGEAYSNQPQHF
TRBV5-1	NA	TRBJ2-7	NA	TGCGCCAGCAGCTTTGGTGGCGGGGCAATTAGCGAGCAGTACTTC	CASSFGGGAISEQYF
TRBV25-1	NA	TRBJ1-2	NA	TGTGCCAGCAGTTACGGGGGAGCTCATGGCTACACCTTC	CASSYGGAHGYTF
TRBV28	NA	TRBJ2-7	NA	TGTGCCAGCAGTTTCCGGGACACAGCTCTGGACGAGCAGTACTTC	CASSFRDTALDEQYF
TRBV2	NA	TRBJ2-1	NA	TGTGCCAGCAGTGTGGGGGCGGGAGTTGGCAATGAGCAGTTCTTC	CASSVGAGVGNEQFF
TRBV4-1	NA	TRBJ2-2	TRBD2	TGCGCCAGCAGCTACCGAGCGGGAGCCAACACCGGGGAGCTGTTTTTT	CASSYRAGANTGELFF